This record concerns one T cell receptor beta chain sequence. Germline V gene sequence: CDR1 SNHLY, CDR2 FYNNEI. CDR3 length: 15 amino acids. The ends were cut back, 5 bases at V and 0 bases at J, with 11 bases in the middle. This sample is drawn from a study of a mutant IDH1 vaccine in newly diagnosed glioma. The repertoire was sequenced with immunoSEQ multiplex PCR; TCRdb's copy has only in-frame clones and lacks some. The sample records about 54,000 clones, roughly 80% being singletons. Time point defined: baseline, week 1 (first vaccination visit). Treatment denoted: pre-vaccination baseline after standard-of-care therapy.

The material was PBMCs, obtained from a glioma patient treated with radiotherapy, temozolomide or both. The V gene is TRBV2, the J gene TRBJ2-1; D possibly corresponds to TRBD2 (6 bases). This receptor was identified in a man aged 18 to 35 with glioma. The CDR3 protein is CASSPQTSSYNEQFF. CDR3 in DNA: TGTGCCAGCAGTCCGCAGACTAGCTCCTACAATGAGCAGTTCTTC.